This TCR beta chain was profiled in a study of monozygotic twins with inflammatory bowel disease. Findings of the study overall: Among IBD patients, TCRbeta diversity (inverse Simpson) was lower than in healthy co-twins.

As for this clonotype: The antigen is undetermined.

Using the 5' RACE reads, TCRdb records one entry per CDR3 protein without DNA. This table holds around 210,000 distinct CDR3 sequences. The clonotype comes from a human donor with ulcerative colitis or Crohn's disease, or a healthy co-twin of an affected twin (not recorded which). The sequenced sample was blood.

CDR3 sequence: CASSFTSGARTETQYF. The rearrangement uses TRBV7-2 and TRBJ2-3; there is no DNA to check the TCRdb D call of TRBD2. This CDR3 is 16 amino acids long. The germline V gene encodes CDR1 SGHTA and CDR2 FQGNSA.